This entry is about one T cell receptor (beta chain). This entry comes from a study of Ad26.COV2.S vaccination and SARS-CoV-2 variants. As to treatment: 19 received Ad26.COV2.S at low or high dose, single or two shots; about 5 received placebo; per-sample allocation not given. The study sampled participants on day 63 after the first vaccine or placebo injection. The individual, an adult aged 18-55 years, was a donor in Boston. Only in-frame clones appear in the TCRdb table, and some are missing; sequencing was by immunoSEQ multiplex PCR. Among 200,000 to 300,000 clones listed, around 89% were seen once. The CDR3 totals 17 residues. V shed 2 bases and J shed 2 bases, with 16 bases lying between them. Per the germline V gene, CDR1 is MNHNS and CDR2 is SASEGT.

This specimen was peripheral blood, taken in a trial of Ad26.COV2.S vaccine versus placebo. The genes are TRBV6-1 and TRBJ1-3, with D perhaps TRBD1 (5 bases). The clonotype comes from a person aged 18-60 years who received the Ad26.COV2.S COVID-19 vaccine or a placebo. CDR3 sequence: CASSELRDGITGNTIYF. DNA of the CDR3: TGTGCCAGCAGTGAACTCAGGGACGGAATTACTGGAAACACCATATATTTT.